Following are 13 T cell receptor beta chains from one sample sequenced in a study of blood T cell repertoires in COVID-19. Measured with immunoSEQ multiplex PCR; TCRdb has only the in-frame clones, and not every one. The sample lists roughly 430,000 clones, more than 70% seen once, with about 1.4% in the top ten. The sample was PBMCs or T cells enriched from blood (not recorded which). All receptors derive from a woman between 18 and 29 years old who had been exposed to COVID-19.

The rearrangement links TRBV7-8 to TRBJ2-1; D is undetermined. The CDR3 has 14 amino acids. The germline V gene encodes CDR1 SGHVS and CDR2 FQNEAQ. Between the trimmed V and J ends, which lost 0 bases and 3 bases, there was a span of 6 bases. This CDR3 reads CASSLAELYNEQFF. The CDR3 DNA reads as TGTGCCAGCAGCTTAGCCGAACTCTACAATGAGCAGTTCTTC.

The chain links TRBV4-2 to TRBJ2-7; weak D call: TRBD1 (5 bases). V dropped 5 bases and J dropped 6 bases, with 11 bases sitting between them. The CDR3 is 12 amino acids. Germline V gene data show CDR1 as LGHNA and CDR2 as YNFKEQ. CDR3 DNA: TGTGCCAGCAGCGGACATTGGGGCGAGCAGTACTTC. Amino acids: CASSGHWGEQYF.

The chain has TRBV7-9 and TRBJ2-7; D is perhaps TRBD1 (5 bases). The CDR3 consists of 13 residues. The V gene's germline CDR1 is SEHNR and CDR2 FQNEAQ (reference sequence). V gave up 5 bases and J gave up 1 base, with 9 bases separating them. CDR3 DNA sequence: TGTGCCAGCAGCCCGACAGAATCCTACGAGCAGTACTTC. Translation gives CASSPTESYEQYF.

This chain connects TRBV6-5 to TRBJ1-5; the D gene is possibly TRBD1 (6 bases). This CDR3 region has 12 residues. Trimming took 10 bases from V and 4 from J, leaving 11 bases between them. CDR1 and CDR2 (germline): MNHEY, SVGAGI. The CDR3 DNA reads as TGTGCCACCCAGGGGTCTAATCAGCCCCAGCATTTT. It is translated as CATQGSNQPQHF.

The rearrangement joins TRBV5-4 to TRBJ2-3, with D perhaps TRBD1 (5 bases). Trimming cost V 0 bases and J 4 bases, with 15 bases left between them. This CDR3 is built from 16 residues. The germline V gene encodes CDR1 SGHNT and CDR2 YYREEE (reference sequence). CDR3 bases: TGTGCCAGCAGCTTGGGTACCGGACACGGCGCAGATACGCAGTATTTT. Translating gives CASSLGTGHGADTQYF.

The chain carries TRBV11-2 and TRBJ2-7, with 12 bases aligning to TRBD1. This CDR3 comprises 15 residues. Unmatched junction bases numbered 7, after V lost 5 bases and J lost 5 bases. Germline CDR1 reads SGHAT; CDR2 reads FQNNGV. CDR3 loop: CASSPGTGGPHEQYF. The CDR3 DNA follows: TGTGCCAGCAGCCCCGGGACAGGGGGCCCCCACGAGCAGTACTTC.

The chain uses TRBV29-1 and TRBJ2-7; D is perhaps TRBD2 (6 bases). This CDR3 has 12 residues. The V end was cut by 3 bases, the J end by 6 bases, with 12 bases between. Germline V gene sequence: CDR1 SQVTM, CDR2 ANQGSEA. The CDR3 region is CSVDSYGGEQYF. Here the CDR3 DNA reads TGCAGCGTTGATTCATACGGGGGCGAGCAGTACTTC.

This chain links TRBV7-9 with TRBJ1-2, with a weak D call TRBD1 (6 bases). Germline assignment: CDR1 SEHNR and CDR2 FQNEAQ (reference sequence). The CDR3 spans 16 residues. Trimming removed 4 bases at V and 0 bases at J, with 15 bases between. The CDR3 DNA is TGTGCCAGCAGCTCCACTAGGACAGAAGCTAACTATGGCTACACCTTC. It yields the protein CASSSTRTEANYGYTF. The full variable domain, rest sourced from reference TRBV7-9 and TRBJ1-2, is DTGVSQNPRHKITKRGQNVTFRCDPISEHNRLYWYRQTLGQGPEFLTYFQNEAQLEKSRLLSDRFSAERPKGSFSTLEIQRTEQGDSAMYLCASSSTRTEANYGYTFGSGTRLTVV.

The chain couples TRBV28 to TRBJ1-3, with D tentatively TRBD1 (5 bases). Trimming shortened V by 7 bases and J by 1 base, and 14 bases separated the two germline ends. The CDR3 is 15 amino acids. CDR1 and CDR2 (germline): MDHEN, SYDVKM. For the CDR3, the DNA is TGTGCCAGCACCGACCCACGGGGGTCTGGAAACACCATATATTTT. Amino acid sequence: CASTDPRGSGNTIYF.

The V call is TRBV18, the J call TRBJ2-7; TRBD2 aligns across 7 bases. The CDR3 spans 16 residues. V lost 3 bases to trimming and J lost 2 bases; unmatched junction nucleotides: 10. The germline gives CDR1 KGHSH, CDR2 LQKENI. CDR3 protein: CASSPDLGGSPYEQYF. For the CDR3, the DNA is TGTGCCAGCTCACCCGACCTGGGAGGGAGTCCCTACGAGCAGTACTTC.

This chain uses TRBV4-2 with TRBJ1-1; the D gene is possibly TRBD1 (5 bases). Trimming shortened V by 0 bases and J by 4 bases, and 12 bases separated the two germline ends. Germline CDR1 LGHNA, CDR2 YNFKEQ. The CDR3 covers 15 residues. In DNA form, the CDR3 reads TGTGCCAGCAGCCAAGATGGGACGGGGGGCACTGAAGCTTTCTTT. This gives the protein CASSQDGTGGTEAFF.

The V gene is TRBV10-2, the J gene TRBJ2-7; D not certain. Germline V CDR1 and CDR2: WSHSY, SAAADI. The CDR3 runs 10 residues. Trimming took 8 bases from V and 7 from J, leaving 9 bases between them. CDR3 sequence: CASAMAEQYF. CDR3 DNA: TGCGCCAGCGCCATGGCAGAGCAGTACTTC.

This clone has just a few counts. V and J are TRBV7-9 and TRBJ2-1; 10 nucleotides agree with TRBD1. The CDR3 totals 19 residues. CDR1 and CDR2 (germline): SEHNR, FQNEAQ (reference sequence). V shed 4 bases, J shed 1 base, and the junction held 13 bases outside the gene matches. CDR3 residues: CASSSIDRGRFGSYNEQFF. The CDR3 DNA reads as TGTGCCAGCAGCTCCATCGACAGGGGGCGTTTTGGATCCTACAATGAGCAGTTCTTC.